Sequencing of this TCR beta chain was carried out in a study of cytomegalovirus exposure and HLA in healthy donors. Study-wide results and limits: The study listed around 150 cytomegalovirus-associated TCR beta chains. Upon later analysis, HLA-associated TCR beta chains proved more clonally expanded than other, equally common chains.

The PCR was carried out with 60 Vbeta primers and 13 Jbeta primers. TCRdb keeps only in-frame clones here, not all; method: immunoSEQ multiplex PCR. The table has 85,000 to 90,000 clones, 85% to 90% seen once. This clone has only one observation. The antigen is unknown. This CDR3 has 14 residues. J was trimmed by 5 bases and V by 4 bases; bases with no gene match: 4. Per the germline V gene, CDR1 is SGHRS and CDR2 is YFSETQ. The source of this sequence is a man younger than 35 in good health and CMV-seronegative. The sample consisted of PBMCs. The rearrangement joins TRBV5-1 to TRBJ2-1, with 9 bases matching TRBD2. CDR3 sequence (DNA): TGCGCCAGCAGCAAGGCTAGCGGGGACAATGAGCAGTTCTTC. Translated: CASSKASGDNEQFF.